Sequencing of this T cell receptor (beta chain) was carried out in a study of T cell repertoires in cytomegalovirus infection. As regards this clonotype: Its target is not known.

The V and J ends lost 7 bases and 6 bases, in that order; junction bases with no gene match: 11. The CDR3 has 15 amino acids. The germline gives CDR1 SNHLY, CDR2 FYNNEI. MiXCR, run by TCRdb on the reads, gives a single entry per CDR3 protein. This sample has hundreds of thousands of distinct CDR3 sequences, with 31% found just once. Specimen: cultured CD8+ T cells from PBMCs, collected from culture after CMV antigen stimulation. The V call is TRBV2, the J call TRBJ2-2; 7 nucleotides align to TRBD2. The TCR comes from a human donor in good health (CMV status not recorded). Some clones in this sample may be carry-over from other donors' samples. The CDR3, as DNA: TGTGCCAGCAAGCCTTGGAGCGGGGTTTCCGGGGAGCTGTTTTTT. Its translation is CASKPWSGVSGELFF.